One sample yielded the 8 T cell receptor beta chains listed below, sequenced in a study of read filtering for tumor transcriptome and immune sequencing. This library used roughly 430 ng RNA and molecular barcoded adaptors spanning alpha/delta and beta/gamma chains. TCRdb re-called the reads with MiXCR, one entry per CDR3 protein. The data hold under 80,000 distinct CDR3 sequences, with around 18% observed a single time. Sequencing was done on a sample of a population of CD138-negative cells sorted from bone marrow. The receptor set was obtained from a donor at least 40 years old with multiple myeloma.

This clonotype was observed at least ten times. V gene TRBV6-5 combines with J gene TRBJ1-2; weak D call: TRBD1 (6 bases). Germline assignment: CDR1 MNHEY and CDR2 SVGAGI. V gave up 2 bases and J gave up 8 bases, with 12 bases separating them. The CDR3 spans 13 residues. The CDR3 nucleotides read TGTGCCAGCAGTTACCGCGGACAGAGCGGCTACACCTTC. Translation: CASSYRGQSGYTF.

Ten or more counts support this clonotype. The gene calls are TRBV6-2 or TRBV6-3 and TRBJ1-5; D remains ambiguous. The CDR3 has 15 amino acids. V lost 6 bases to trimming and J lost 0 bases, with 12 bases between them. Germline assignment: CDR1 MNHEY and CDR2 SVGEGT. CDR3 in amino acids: CASSSRGLSNQPQHF. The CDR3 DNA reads TGTGCCAGCAGCTCCCGAGGACTTAGCAATCAGCCCCAGCATTTT.

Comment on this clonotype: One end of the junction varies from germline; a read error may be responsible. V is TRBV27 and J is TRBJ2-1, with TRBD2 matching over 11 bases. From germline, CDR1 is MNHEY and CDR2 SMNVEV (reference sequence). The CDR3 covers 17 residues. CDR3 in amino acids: CASSLQTSGTRHNGQFF. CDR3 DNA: TGTGCCAGCAGTCTCCAGACTAGCGGGACACGCCACAATGGGCAGTTCTTC.

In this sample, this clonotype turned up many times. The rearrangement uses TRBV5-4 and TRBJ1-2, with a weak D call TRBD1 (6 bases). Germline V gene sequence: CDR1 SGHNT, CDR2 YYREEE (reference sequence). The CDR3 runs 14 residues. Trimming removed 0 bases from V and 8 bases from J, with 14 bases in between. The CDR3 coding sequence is TGTGCCAGCAGCTTGGTGACGGGGGCTTGGGGCTACACCTTC. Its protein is CASSLVTGAWGYTF.

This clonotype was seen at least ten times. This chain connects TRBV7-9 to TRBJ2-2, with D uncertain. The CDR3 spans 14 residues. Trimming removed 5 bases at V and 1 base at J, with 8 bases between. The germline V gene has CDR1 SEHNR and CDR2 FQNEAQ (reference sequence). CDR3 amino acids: CASSPPWNTGELFF. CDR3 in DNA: TGTGCCAGCAGCCCACCTTGGAACACCGGGGAGCTGTTTTTT.

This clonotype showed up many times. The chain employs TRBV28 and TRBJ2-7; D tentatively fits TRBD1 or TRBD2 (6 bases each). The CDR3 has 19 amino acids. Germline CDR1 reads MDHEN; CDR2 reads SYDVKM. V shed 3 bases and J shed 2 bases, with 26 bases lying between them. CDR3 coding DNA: TGTGCCAGCAGTTTCCCTGCAACCGGAGGGACACTCCTCGCCTACGAGCAGTACTTC. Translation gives CASSFPATGGTLLAYEQYF.

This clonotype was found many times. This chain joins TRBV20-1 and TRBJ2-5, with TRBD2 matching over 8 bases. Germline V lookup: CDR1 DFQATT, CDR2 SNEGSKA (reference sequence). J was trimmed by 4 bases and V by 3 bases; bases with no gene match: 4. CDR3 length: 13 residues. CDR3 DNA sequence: TGCAGTGCTAGGCGTCGGGGGGGAGAGACCCAGTACTTC. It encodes CSARRRGGETQYF.

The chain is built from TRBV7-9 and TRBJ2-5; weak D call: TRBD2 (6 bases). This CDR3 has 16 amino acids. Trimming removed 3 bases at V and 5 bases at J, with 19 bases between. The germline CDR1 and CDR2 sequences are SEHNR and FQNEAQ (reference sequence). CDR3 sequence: CASSFLSGGAVETQYF. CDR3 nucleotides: TGTGCCAGCAGCTTTCTCTCCGGCGGGGCCGTGGAGACCCAGTACTTC.